This TCR beta chain was sequenced during a study of blood T cell repertoires in COVID-19. The overall study: PBMCs, B-cell-depleted T cells, or T cells provided the cDNA or gDNA that made up the material.

Method: immunoSEQ multiplex PCR; TCRdb's copy keeps in-frame clones and lacks some. The sample contains roughly 190,000 clones, 84% of which appear only once. Trimming pared 11 bases from V and 7 bases from J, leaving 15 bases between. CDR1 and CDR2 (germline): SNHLY, FYNNEI. The CDR3 is 12 amino acids. Grouping used clinical history reported by participants in a survey and questionnaire. Participants classified as exposed had met a COVID-19 case within 2 weeks before study entry. V gene TRBV2 combines with J gene TRBJ1-3; D possibly corresponds to TRBD1 (5 bases). Sequencing was performed on PBMCs or T cells enriched from blood (not recorded which). This clonotype was sampled from a young woman who had been exposed to COVID-19. CDR3 sequence: CASEGFLNTIYF. The CDR3 bases are TGTGCCTCGGAGGGGTTTTTGAACACCATATATTTT.